Listed below are T cell receptor beta chains from one sample, sequenced in a study of Graves' ophthalmopathy and Graves' hyperthyroidism. Each CDR3 protein is one row after TCRdb ran MiXCR on the multiplex PCR reads. The top ten clones hold approximately 9.8% of a sample with about half a million distinct CDR3 sequences, 13% to 15% of them seen once. The sample was blood. These receptors originate from a woman aged 25 to 39 with Graves' ophthalmopathy. CDR3s include the opening cysteine and the closing phenylalanine or tryptophan. Each record gives: CDR3 length, J gene, V gene, clone size, D gene, CDR3 protein, CDR3 DNA. D genes are given only for firm matches. Where a row states a size, it is once, few, many or the class of an expanded clone; other rows omit it.

cdr3_length: 13
j_call: TRBJ1-1
v_call: TRBV25-1
clone_size: many
d_call: NA
cdr3_aa: CASSHHPRTEAFF
cdr3_nt: TGTGCCAGCAGTCACCACCCGAGGACTGAAGCTTTCTTT

cdr3_length: 14
j_call: TRBJ1-2
v_call: TRBV15
clone_size: many
d_call: NA
cdr3_aa: CATSREGQGYGYTF
cdr3_nt: TGTGCCACCAGCAGAGAGGGGCAGGGATATGGCTACACCTTC

cdr3_length: 14
j_call: TRBJ1-1
v_call: TRBV12-3/TRBV12-4
clone_size: NA
d_call: NA
cdr3_aa: CASSSAGSYTEAFF
cdr3_nt: TGTGCCAGCAGTTCGGCAGGGAGTTACACTGAAGCTTTCTTT

cdr3_length: 13
j_call: TRBJ2-5
v_call: TRBV20-1
clone_size: many
d_call: NA
cdr3_aa: CSASNLPQETQYF
cdr3_nt: TGCAGTGCTAGTAATCTCCCGCAAGAGACCCAGTACTTC

cdr3_length: 13
j_call: TRBJ1-6
v_call: TRBV19
clone_size: many
d_call: NA
cdr3_aa: CASSQVLNSPLHF
cdr3_nt: TGTGCCAGTTCCCAAGTCTTAAATTCACCCCTCCACTTT

cdr3_length: 15
j_call: TRBJ2-2
v_call: TRBV7-9
clone_size: many
d_call: TRBD1
cdr3_aa: CASSDPGQGAERLFF
cdr3_nt: TGTGCCAGCAGCGATCCGGGACAGGGGGCTGAAAGGCTGTTTTTT

cdr3_length: 15
j_call: TRBJ1-6
v_call: TRBV7-9
clone_size: NA
d_call: NA
cdr3_aa: CASSTTGRGFGPLHF
cdr3_nt: TGTGCCAGCAGTACTACAGGTCGCGGGTTTGGGCCCCTCCACTTT

cdr3_length: 16
j_call: TRBJ1-2
v_call: TRBV6-5
clone_size: many
d_call: TRBD1
cdr3_aa: CASSYSPGTGRGGYTF
cdr3_nt: TGTGCCAGCAGTTACAGTCCCGGGACAGGGAGAGGCGGCTACACCTTC

cdr3_length: 15
j_call: TRBJ2-7
v_call: TRBV6-1
clone_size: many
d_call: TRBD2
cdr3_aa: CASRVAGSSTYKQYF
cdr3_nt: TGTGCCAGCAGAGTAGCGGGTTCTTCTACCTACAAGCAGTACTTC

cdr3_length: 12
j_call: TRBJ1-3
v_call: TRBV20-1
clone_size: NA
d_call: NA
cdr3_aa: CSASGYGTTIYF
cdr3_nt: TGCAGTGCTAGTGGATATGGAACCACCATATATTTT

cdr3_length: 13
j_call: TRBJ2-6
v_call: TRBV6-1
clone_size: NA
d_call: NA
cdr3_aa: CASRDLGANVLTF
cdr3_nt: TGTGCCAGCAGGGACCTCGGGGCCAACGTCCTGACTTTC

cdr3_length: 13
j_call: TRBJ2-4
v_call: TRBV20-1
clone_size: NA
d_call: TRBD2
cdr3_aa: CSAQKAGEYIKYF
cdr3_nt: TGCAGTGCCCAGAAAGCGGGAGAGTACATTAAGTACTTC

cdr3_length: 15
j_call: TRBJ2-2
v_call: TRBV20-1
clone_size: many
d_call: TRBD1
cdr3_aa: CSASRTGELAGELFF
cdr3_nt: TGCAGTGCTTCTCGGACAGGGGAACTCGCCGGGGAGCTGTTTTTT

cdr3_length: 16
j_call: TRBJ2-2
v_call: TRBV7-3
clone_size: many
d_call: TRBD2
cdr3_aa: CASSPRGLAPTGELFF
cdr3_nt: TGTGCCAGCAGCCCCCGGGGACTAGCACCCACCGGGGAGCTGTTTTTT

cdr3_length: 15
j_call: TRBJ2-2
v_call: TRBV3-1
clone_size: few
d_call: TRBD1
cdr3_aa: CASSHGTGGTGELFF
cdr3_nt: TGTGCCAGCAGCCACGGGACAGGGGGCACCGGGGAGCTGTTTTTT

cdr3_length: 13
j_call: TRBJ2-7
v_call: TRBV6-1
clone_size: NA
d_call: TRBD1
cdr3_aa: CATQGTGGYEQYF
cdr3_nt: TGTGCCACCCAAGGGACAGGGGGCTACGAGCAGTACTTC

cdr3_length: 17
j_call: TRBJ2-3
v_call: TRBV6-2/TRBV6-3
clone_size: NA
d_call: NA
cdr3_aa: CASRLGQWGARTDTQYF
cdr3_nt: TGTGCCAGCAGGCTTGGACAGTGGGGGGCACGCACAGATACGCAGTATTTT

cdr3_length: 14
j_call: TRBJ2-7
v_call: TRBV30
clone_size: many
d_call: TRBD1
cdr3_aa: CAWSDRGPFYEQYF
cdr3_nt: TGTGCCTGGAGTGACAGGGGGCCCTTCTACGAGCAGTACTTC

cdr3_length: 16
j_call: TRBJ2-7
v_call: TRBV27
clone_size: many
d_call: TRBD1
cdr3_aa: CASSPGQGGLSYEQYF
cdr3_nt: TGTGCCAGCAGTCCCGGACAGGGAGGTCTTTCCTACGAGCAGTACTTC

cdr3_length: 15
j_call: TRBJ2-5
v_call: TRBV20-1
clone_size: many
d_call: TRBD2
cdr3_aa: CSATSGDSPGETQYF
cdr3_nt: TGCAGTGCTACTAGCGGAGACTCACCGGGAGAGACCCAGTACTTC

cdr3_length: 15
j_call: TRBJ2-5
v_call: TRBV12-5
clone_size: many
d_call: TRBD1
cdr3_aa: CASGSGRGQQETQYF
cdr3_nt: TGTGCTAGTGGTTCAGGACGGGGACAGCAAGAGACCCAGTACTTC

cdr3_length: 15
j_call: TRBJ1-1
v_call: TRBV28
clone_size: many
d_call: NA
cdr3_aa: CASSLLETANTEAFF
cdr3_nt: TGTGCCAGCAGTTTATTGGAGACAGCGAACACTGAAGCTTTCTTT

cdr3_length: 15
j_call: TRBJ1-6
v_call: TRBV4-1
clone_size: many
d_call: NA
cdr3_aa: CASSQDQGSGSPLHF
cdr3_nt: TGCGCCAGCAGCCAAGATCAAGGGTCTGGATCACCCCTCCACTTT

cdr3_length: 15
j_call: TRBJ1-5
v_call: TRBV20-1
clone_size: NA
d_call: NA
cdr3_aa: CSARIPGELGQPQHF
cdr3_nt: TGCAGTGCTAGGATTCCAGGGGAGCTTGGACAGCCCCAGCATTTT

cdr3_length: 12
j_call: TRBJ1-1
v_call: TRBV10-3
clone_size: many
d_call: TRBD1
cdr3_aa: CAIRGTGAGAFF
cdr3_nt: TGTGCCATCAGAGGGACAGGGGCTGGAGCTTTCTTT

cdr3_length: 13
j_call: TRBJ2-7
v_call: TRBV4-1
clone_size: many
d_call: NA
cdr3_aa: CASSQVGSYEQYF
cdr3_nt: TGTGCCAGCAGCCAAGTCGGGTCCTACGAGCAGTACTTC